These 14 T cell receptor beta chains originate from one sample sequenced in a study of T cells in localized non-small cell lung cancer (dated by TCRdb to between 2020 and 2021). Libraries were built with the immunoSEQ multiplex PCR assay. This is the immuneACCESS table as TCRdb keeps it, with only in-frame sequences that have V and J called. A part of the clones is gone; compared with another copy, unresolved V genes explain less than half, and the rest is unexplained. Present in this sample are about 33,000 clones, around nine tenths of which were seen just once. Approximately 6.9% of the sample lies in the top ten. Sequencing was performed on peripheral blood, taken before any cancer treatment. Receptors originate from an older female donor with stage I lung adenocarcinoma.

This sequence joins TRBV2 and TRBJ2-6; D uncertain. The CDR3 length is 17 residues. Germline V gene lookup returns CDR1 SNHLY and CDR2 FYNNEI. The germline V and J ends were trimmed by 7 bases and 0 bases, with 16 bases remaining between them. The CDR3 here is CASTPWGPHSGANVLTF. The CDR3 nucleotides read TGTGCCAGCACCCCCTGGGGTCCTCACTCTGGGGCCAACGTCCTGACTTTC.

The chain couples TRBV9 to TRBJ2-7; tentative D call: TRBD1 (5 bases). The V gene lost 0 bases and the J gene lost 4 bases, with 14 bases spanning the gap. Germline lookup yields CDR1 SGDLS and CDR2 YYNGEE. The CDR3 consists of 15 residues. The CDR3 loop is CASSVGSGMVYEQYF. The CDR3 coding sequence is TGTGCCAGCAGCGTAGGATCAGGGATGGTATACGAGCAGTACTTC.

This chain uses TRBV6-4 with TRBJ1-1; D remains ambiguous. V lost 2 bases and J 1 base, leaving 5 bases between the germline ends. Germline V CDR1 and CDR2: MRHNA, SNTAGT. This CDR3 region has 13 residues. The DNA of the CDR3 is TGTGCCAGCAGTGACAGCGAGAACACTGAAGCTTTCTTT. Protein: CASSDSENTEAFF.

The chain employs TRBV14 and TRBJ2-7, with D unclear. CDR3 length: 13 amino acids. The V gene lost 4 bases and the J gene lost 1 base, with 8 bases spanning the gap. Germline values: CDR1 SGHDN, CDR2 FVKESK. The CDR3 nucleotides are TGTGCCAGCAGCCTAGGCGGTTCCTACGAGCAGTACGTC. Its translation: CASSLGGSYEQYV.

The chain joins TRBV7-2 to TRBJ1-1, with a tentative D call TRBD1 (5 bases). CDR3 length: 13 amino acids. Trimming took 6 bases from V and 7 from J, leaving 15 bases between them. From germline, CDR1 is SGHTA and CDR2 FQGNSA. CDR3 amino acids: CASSSGGGDEAFF. CDR3 nucleotide sequence: TGTGCCAGCAGTTCCGGGGGTGGGGATGAAGCTTTCTTT.

V usage is TRBV4-1 and J usage is TRBJ2-2; 8 bases are a match to TRBD1. V was pared by 3 bases and J by 4 bases, with 4 bases of the junction left unmatched. Germline CDR1 and CDR2: MGHRA and YSYEKL. The CDR3 is made up of 15 amino acids. CDR3 sequence: CASSHGQGLTGELFF. The CDR3 DNA reads TGCGCCAGCAGCCACGGACAGGGTCTCACCGGGGAGCTGTTTTTT.

Details on this clone: A junction boundary mismatches the germline segment, possibly from a read error. V and J are TRBV7-7 and TRBJ1-1; D not resolved. Looked up from germline, CDR1 is SSHAT and CDR2 is FNYEAQ (reference sequence). CDR3 size: 12 residues. CDR3 sequence: CASSSGEGEAFF. The CDR3 nucleotides are TGTGCTAGCAGCTCCGGGGAAGGTGAAGCTTTCTTT.

A single count supports this clone. At one end, the junction sequence differs from germline, possibly due to a read error. V usage is TRBV6-5 and J usage is TRBJ1-4; D is unclear. Germline CDR1 MNHEY, CDR2 SVGAGI. This CDR3 spans 12 amino acids. The CDR3 DNA sequence: TGTGCCACCAGTTCCTTGGGGGAAAAACTGTTTTTT. This sequence encodes CATSSLGEKLFF.

The chain is built from TRBV10-3 and TRBJ2-3; the match to TRBD2 covers 10 bases. V lost 3 bases to trimming and J lost 6 bases; unmatched junction nucleotides: 6. CDR1 and CDR2 (germline): ENHRY, SYGVKD. The CDR3 has 15 amino acids. The CDR3 bases are TGTGCCATCAGTGACGCAAGCGGGGGGGCGGATACGCAGTATTTT. It translates to CAISDASGGADTQYF.

This chain joins TRBV9 and TRBJ2-3, with 11 bases lining up with TRBD2. The V gene end was trimmed by 4 bases and the J gene end by 6 bases; junction bases not matched to a gene: 13. Germline V gene sequence: CDR1 SGDLS, CDR2 YYNGEE. There are 17 residues in the CDR3. CDR3 sequence: CASSTYPLAGGADTQYF. In nucleotides, the CDR3 is TGTGCCAGCAGCACCTACCCGCTAGCGGGGGGCGCGGATACGCAGTATTTT.

The gene calls are TRBV10-3 and TRBJ2-3; unclear D gene. The germline V and J ends were trimmed by 3 bases and 4 bases, with 20 bases remaining between them. The CDR3 consists of 17 residues. Germline CDR1 ENHRY, CDR2 SYGVKD. CDR3 region: CAISDETGSRGADTQYF. DNA for the CDR3: TGTGCCATCAGTGACGAAACCGGGTCCCGTGGGGCAGATACGCAGTATTTT.

The chain joins TRBV19 to TRBJ2-1, with D possibly matching TRBD2 (6 bases). The V gene lost 3 bases and the J gene lost 8 bases, with 11 bases spanning the gap. The CDR3 has 13 residues. The germline gives CDR1 LNHDA, CDR2 SQIVND (reference sequence). The CDR3 here is CASSITRDYEQFF. As DNA, the CDR3 is TGTGCCAGTAGTATCACTAGGGACTATGAGCAGTTCTTC.

This clone was recorded only once. This sequence joins TRBV5-6 and TRBJ2-2, with 8 positions matching TRBD2. Germline CDR1 SGHDT, CDR2 YYEEEE. The CDR3 runs 15 residues. Unmatched junction bases numbered 5, after V lost 1 base and J lost 6 bases. Written as DNA, the CDR3 is TGTGCCAGCAGCTTGTTTGGACTAGCATCCGGGGAGCTGTTTTTT. It translates to CASSLFGLASGELFF.

The V call is TRBV15, the J call TRBJ1-5; unclear D gene. V dropped 2 bases and J dropped 1 base, with 9 bases sitting between them. Germline CDR1 LNHNV, CDR2 YYDKDF (reference sequence). The CDR3 extends over 15 amino acids. The CDR3 spells CATSRQGRSNQPQHF. For the CDR3, the DNA is TGTGCCACCAGCAGACAAGGTAGGAGCAATCAGCCCCAGCATTTT.